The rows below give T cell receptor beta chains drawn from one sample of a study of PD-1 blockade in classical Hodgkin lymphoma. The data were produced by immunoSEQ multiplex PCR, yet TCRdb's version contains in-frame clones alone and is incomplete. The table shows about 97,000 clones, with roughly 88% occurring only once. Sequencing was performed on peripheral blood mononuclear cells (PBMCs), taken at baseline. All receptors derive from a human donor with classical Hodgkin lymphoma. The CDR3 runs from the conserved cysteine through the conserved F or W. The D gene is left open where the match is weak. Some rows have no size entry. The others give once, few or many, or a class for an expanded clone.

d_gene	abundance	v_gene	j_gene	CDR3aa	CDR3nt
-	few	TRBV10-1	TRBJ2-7	CASSRSEQYF	TGCGCCAGCAGTCGGTCCGAGCAGTACTTC
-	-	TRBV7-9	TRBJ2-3	CASSPTSRLDAQYF	TGTGCCAGCAGCCCCACCAGCCGACTAGATGCGCAGTATTTT
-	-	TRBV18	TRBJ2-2	CASSPGTSNTGELFF	TGTGCCAGCTCCCCAGGGACATCGAACACCGGGGAGCTGTTTTTT
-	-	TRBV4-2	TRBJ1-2	CASSQGVAYGYTF	TGTGCCAGCAGTCAAGGTGTCGCTTATGGCTACACCTTC
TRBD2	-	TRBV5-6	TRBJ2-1	CASSPQASGTRNEQFF	TGTGCCAGCAGCCCCCAGGCTAGCGGGACCCGGAATGAGCAGTTCTTC
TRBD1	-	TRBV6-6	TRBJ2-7	CASRNQGAGEQYF	TGTGCCAGCAGAAATCAGGGGGCTGGCGAGCAGTACTTC
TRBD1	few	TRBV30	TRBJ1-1	CAWSAMGQGWTEAFF	TGTGCCTGGAGTGCGATGGGACAGGGGTGGACTGAAGCTTTCTTT
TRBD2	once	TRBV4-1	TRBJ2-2	CASSRILAGGPTGELFF	TGCGCCAGCAGCCGAATACTAGCGGGAGGGCCGACCGGGGAGCTGTTTTTT
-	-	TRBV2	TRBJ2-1	CASGRGAGEQFF	TGTGCCAGCGGTAGGGGGGCGGGTGAGCAGTTCTTC
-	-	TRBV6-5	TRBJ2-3	CASSSRPADTQYF	TGTGCCAGCAGTTCCAGACCAGCAGATACGCAGTATTTT
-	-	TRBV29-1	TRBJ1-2	CSAGDGGKSLNGYTF	TGCAGCGCTGGGGACGGGGGAAAATCTCTAAATGGCTACACCTTC
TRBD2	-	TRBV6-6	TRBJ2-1	CASSYFLTAGVNEQFF	TGTGCCAGCAGTTACTTCCTAACGGCGGGAGTAAATGAGCAGTTCTTC
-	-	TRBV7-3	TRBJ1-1	CASSLTGINTEAFF	TGTGCCAGCAGCTTAACGGGAATAAACACTGAAGCTTTCTTT
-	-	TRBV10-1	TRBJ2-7	CASRRVPGVPYEQYF	TGCGCCAGCAGGAGGGTACCGGGTGTTCCCTACGAGCAGTACTTC
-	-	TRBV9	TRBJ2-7	CASSVGGASSYEQYF	TGTGCCAGCAGCGTAGGTGGGGCTAGCTCCTACGAGCAGTACTTC
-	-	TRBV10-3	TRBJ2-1	CAISDRGYNEQFF	TGTGCCATCAGTGACAGGGGTTACAATGAGCAGTTCTTC
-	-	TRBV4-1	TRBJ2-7	CASSQDPAAFYEQYF	TGCGCCAGCAGCCAAGATCCCGCGGCTTTTTACGAGCAGTACTTC
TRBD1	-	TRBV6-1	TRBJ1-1	CASSEARGGSNTEAFF	TGTGCCAGCAGTGAAGCCCGAGGGGGCTCGAACACTGAAGCTTTCTTT
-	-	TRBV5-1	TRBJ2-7	CASSLASEQYF	TGCGCCAGCAGCTTGGCCTCCGAGCAGTACTTC
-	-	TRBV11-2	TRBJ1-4	CASSPQQGATNEKLFF	TGTGCCAGCAGCCCTCAGCAGGGTGCAACTAATGAAAAACTGTTTTTT
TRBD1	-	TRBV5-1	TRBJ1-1	CASSYTTPGQIFTEAFF	TGCGCCAGCAGTTACACTACTCCGGGACAGATCTTCACTGAAGCTTTCTTT
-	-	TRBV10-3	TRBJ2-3	CAIRTTASTDTQYF	TGTGCCATCAGAACGACAGCTAGCACAGATACGCAGTATTTT
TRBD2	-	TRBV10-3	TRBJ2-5	CAISEAKTSVSETQYF	TGTGCCATCAGTGAGGCTAAGACTAGCGTCTCAGAGACCCAGTACTTC
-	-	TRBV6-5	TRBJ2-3	CASSPQHTQYF	TGTGCCAGCAGTCCGCAGCATACGCAGTATTTT
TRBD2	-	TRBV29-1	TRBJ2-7	CSVLAGGTYEQYF	TGCAGCGTTTTAGCGGGAGGGACCTACGAGCAGTACTTC
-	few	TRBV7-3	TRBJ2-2	CASSPNREIANTGELFF	TGTGCCAGCAGCCCTAACAGGGAGATCGCGAACACCGGGGAGCTGTTTTTT
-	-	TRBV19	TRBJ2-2	CASSIGGQGLSPGELFF	TGTGCCAGTAGTATCGGCGGCCAGGGACTTTCCCCCGGGGAGCTGTTTTTT
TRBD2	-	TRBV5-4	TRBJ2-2	CASRRERDGELFF	TGTGCCAGCAGGCGGGAGCGGGACGGGGAGCTGTTTTTT
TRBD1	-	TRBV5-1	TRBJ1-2	CASSRTGGHGYTF	TGCGCCAGCAGCCGGACAGGGGGACATGGCTACACCTTC
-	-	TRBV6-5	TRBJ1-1	CASSRGTNTEAFF	TGTGCCAGCAGTCGAGGGACGAACACTGAAGCTTTCTTT
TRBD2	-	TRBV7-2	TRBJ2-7	CASSSLAGGLEQYF	TGTGCCAGCAGCTCACTAGCGGGAGGTTTGGAGCAGTACTTC
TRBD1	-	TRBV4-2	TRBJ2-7	CASSQGPGGPGQGFHEQYF	TGTGCCAGCAGCCAAGGACCGGGGGGTCCGGGACAGGGTTTCCACGAGCAGTACTTC
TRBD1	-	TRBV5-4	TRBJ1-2	CASSLDREGGYTF	TGTGCCAGCAGCCTGGACAGGGAAGGAGGCTACACCTTC
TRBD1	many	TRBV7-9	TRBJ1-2	CASSQGQANYGYTF	TGTGCCAGCAGCCAGGGACAGGCTAACTATGGCTACACCTTC
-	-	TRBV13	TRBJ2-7	CASSPRDLSYEQYF	TGTGCCAGCAGCCCAAGGGACCTCTCCTACGAGCAGTACTTC
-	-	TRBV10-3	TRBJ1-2	CAISESISGAANNYGYTF	TGTGCCATCAGTGAGTCGATATCGGGTGCAGCCAATAATTATGGCTACACCTTC
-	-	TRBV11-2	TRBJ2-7	CASSWAGSSYEQYF	TGTGCCAGCAGCTGGGCGGGGAGCTCCTACGAGCAGTACTTC
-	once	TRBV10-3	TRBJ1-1	CAISPQGGTEAFF	TGTGCCATCAGTCCTCAGGGCGGAACTGAAGCTTTCTTT
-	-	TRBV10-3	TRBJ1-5	CAISEPPTGRPQHF	TGTGCCATCAGTGAGCCGCCGACAGGTAGGCCCCAGCATTTT
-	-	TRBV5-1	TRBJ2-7	CASSLGRTDYEQYF	TGCGCCAGCAGCTTGGGCCGGACAGACTACGAGCAGTACTTC
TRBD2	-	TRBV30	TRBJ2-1	CAWDQGGSSYNEQFF	TGTGCCTGGGATCAGGGCGGGAGCTCCTACAATGAGCAGTTCTTC
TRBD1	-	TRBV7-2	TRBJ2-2	CASSRGPSTGWGTGELFF	TGTGCCAGCAGCCGTGGCCCTTCGACAGGGTGGGGCACCGGGGAGCTGTTTTTT
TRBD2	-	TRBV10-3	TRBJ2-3	CAIRTSGTSTDTQYF	TGTGCCATCAGGACTAGCGGGACTAGCACAGATACGCAGTATTTT
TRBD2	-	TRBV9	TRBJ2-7	CASSQTSEIYEQYF	TGTGCCAGCAGCCAGACTAGCGAGATCTACGAGCAGTACTTC